This TCR beta chain came from a study of tumor and adjacent non-tumor tissue in lung cancer. Study context: Patients were aged about 30 to 80, 9 to 10 men and about 5 women, stage I to III.

RNA was extracted from bulk tissue without any cell sorting. This non-tumor lung sample came from over 3 cm beyond the tumor edge. Between August and November 2014, newly diagnosed, chemotherapy-naive lung cancer patients underwent thoracic surgery in China. This clonotype was picked up a small number of times. The CDR3 is 13 amino acids. Trimming stripped 5 bases from V and 6 bases from J, with 14 bases between. Germline V gives CDR1 SGHAT, CDR2 FQNNGV. TCRbeta libraries were built with three rounds of nested PCR, modified from ARM-PCR. TCRdb reprocessed the multiplex PCR reads with MiXCR, giving one entry per CDR3 protein. Here the sample spans about 110,000 distinct CDR3 sequences, roughly two thirds being singletons.

The chain links TRBV11-2 to TRBJ2-7, with D uncertain. This sequence originates from a man aged 55-75 years with non-small cell lung cancer. Material: distant non-tumor lung tissue. The CDR3 protein is CASSLQWFGEQYF. The CDR3, as DNA: TGTGCCAGCAGCCTCCAGTGGTTCGGCGAGCAGTACTTC. The variable domain in full, completed from reference TRBV11-2 and TRBJ2-7, reads EAGVAQSPRYKIIEKRQSVAFWCNPISGHATLYWYQQILGQGPKLLIQFQNNGVVDDSQLPKDRFSAERLKGVDSTLKIQPAKLEDSAVYLCASSLQWFGEQYFGPGTRLTVT.